These T cell receptor beta chains were read from a single sample in a study of PD-1 blockade in classical Hodgkin lymphoma. TCRdb's copy holds only in-frame clones and misses some; the assay was immunoSEQ multiplex PCR. The sample lists about 84,000 clones; around nine tenths were seen once. Sequencing used peripheral blood mononuclear cells (PBMCs), obtained at baseline. The receptor source for this set is a human donor with classical Hodgkin lymphoma. CDR3s include the opening cysteine and the closing phenylalanine or tryptophan. The D gene is left open where the match is weak. The size entry is marked missing in some rows and otherwise reads once, few, many or a size class.

d_gene: -; j_gene: TRBJ2-3; v_gene: TRBV11-2; abundance: -; CDR3aa: CASSPVGGKLSTDTQYF; CDR3nt: TGTGCCAGCAGCCCAGTGGGCGGGAAGTTAAGCACAGATACGCAGTATTTT
d_gene: -; j_gene: TRBJ1-6; v_gene: TRBV7-9; abundance: -; CDR3aa: CASSPASLPNSPLHF; CDR3nt: TGTGCCAGCAGCCCAGCGAGCCTACCTAATTCACCCCTCCACTTT
d_gene: -; j_gene: TRBJ1-1; v_gene: TRBV11-2; abundance: few; CDR3aa: CASSLDGGMNTEAFF; CDR3nt: TGTGCCAGCAGCTTAGACGGGGGGATGAACACTGAAGCTTTCTTT
d_gene: TRBD1; j_gene: TRBJ1-5; v_gene: TRBV28; abundance: -; CDR3aa: CASSQRTGGNQPQHF; CDR3nt: TGTGCCAGCAGTCAGCGGACAGGGGGCAATCAGCCCCAGCATTTT
d_gene: -; j_gene: TRBJ2-7; v_gene: TRBV10-1; abundance: few; CDR3aa: CASSQDSSSYEQYF; CDR3nt: TGCGCCAGCAGTCAGGACAGTTCATCCTACGAGCAGTACTTC
d_gene: -; j_gene: TRBJ2-3; v_gene: TRBV5-6; abundance: -; CDR3aa: CASSLLTDTQYF; CDR3nt: TGTGCCAGCAGCCTCCTCACAGATACGCAGTATTTT
d_gene: -; j_gene: TRBJ1-2; v_gene: TRBV28; abundance: few; CDR3aa: CAIQTGANYGYTF; CDR3nt: TGTGCCATCCAAACGGGAGCTAACTATGGCTACACCTTC
d_gene: -; j_gene: TRBJ1-4; v_gene: TRBV5-1; abundance: -; CDR3aa: CASSLATGGEKLFF; CDR3nt: TGCGCCAGCAGCTTGGCCACAGGCGGCGAAAAACTGTTTTTT
d_gene: -; j_gene: TRBJ2-7; v_gene: TRBV20-1; abundance: -; CDR3aa: CSATRGYEQYF; CDR3nt: TGCAGTGCTACCAGGGGTTACGAGCAGTACTTC
d_gene: -; j_gene: TRBJ1-1; v_gene: TRBV19; abundance: -; CDR3aa: CASTRLPGRLNTEAFF; CDR3nt: TGTGCCAGTACCCGACTGCCGGGACGCTTAAACACTGAAGCTTTCTTT
d_gene: TRBD2; j_gene: TRBJ2-7; v_gene: TRBV28; abundance: -; CDR3aa: CASCSGSTPYEQYF; CDR3nt: TGTGCCAGCTGTAGCGGGAGCACCCCATACGAGCAGTACTTC